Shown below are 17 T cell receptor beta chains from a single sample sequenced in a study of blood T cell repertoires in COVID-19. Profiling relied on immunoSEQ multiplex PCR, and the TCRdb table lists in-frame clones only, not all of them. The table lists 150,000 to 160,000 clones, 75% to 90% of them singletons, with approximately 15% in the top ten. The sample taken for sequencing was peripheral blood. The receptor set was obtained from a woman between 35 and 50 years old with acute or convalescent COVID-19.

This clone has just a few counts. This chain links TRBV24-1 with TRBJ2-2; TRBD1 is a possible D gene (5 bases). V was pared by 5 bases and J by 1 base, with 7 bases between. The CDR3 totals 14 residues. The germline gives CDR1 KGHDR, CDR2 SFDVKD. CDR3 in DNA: TGTGCCACCAGTGGCACAGGGAACACCGGGGAGCTGTTTTTT. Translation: CATSGTGNTGELFF.

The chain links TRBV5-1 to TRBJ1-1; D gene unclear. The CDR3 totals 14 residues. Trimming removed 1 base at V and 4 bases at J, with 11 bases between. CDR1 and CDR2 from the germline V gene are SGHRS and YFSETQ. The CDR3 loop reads CASSLYSGGTEAFF. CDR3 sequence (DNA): TGCGCCAGCAGCTTGTACAGCGGTGGCACTGAAGCTTTCTTT.

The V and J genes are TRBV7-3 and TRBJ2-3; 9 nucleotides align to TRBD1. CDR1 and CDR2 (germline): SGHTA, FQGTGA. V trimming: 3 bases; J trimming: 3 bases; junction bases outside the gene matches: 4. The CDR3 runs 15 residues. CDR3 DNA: TGTGCCAGCAGCTTTACACAGGGGGCGACAGATACGCAGTATTTT. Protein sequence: CASSFTQGATDTQYF.

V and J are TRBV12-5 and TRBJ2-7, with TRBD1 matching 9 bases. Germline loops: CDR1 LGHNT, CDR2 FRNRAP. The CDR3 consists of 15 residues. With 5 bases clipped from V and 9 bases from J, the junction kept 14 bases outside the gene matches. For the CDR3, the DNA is TGTGCTAGTGGTCAGGGTGACAGGGGGTCATCCCTGCAGTACTTC. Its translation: CASGQGDRGSSLQYF.

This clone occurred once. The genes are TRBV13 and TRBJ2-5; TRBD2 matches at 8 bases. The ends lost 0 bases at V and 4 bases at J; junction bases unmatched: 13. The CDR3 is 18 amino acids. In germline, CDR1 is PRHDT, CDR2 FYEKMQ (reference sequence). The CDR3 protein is CASSLGPGSGRAGETQYF. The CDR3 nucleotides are TGTGCCAGCAGCTTAGGGCCTGGGTCCGGGAGGGCCGGAGAGACCCAGTACTTC.

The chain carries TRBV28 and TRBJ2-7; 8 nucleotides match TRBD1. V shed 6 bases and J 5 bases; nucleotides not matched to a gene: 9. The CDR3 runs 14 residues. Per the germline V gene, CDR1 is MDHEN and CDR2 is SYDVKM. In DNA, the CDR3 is TGTGCCAGCAGGCTCGGGACAGGTTGGGACGAGCAGTACTTC. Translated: CASRLGTGWDEQYF. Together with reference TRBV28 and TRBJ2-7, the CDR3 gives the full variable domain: DVKVTQSSRYLVKRTGEKVFLECVQDMDHENMFWYRQDPGLGLRLIYFSYDVKMKEKGDIPEGYSVSREKKERFSLILESASTNQTSMYLCASRLGTGWDEQYFGPGTRLTVT.

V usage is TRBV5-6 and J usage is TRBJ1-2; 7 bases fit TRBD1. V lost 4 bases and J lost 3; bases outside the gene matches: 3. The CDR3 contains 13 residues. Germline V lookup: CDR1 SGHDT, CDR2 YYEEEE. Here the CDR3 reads CASSQDRHYGYTF. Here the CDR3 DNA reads TGTGCCAGCAGCCAGGACAGGCACTATGGCTACACCTTC.

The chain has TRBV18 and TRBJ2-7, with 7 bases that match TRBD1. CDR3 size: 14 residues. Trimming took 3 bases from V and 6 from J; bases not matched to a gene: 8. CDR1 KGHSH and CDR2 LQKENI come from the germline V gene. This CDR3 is CASSPQTGMSEQYF. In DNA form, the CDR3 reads TGTGCCAGCTCACCGCAGACAGGGATGAGCGAGCAGTACTTC.

The CDR3 DNA reads as TGTGCCAGCAGCGTAGCACAGACCCCGAGCTCTGGAAACACCATATATTTT. As protein: CASSVAQTPSSGNTIYF. The chain combines TRBV9 with TRBJ1-3, with unresolved D. CDR1 is SGDLS and CDR2 is YYNGEE in the germline V gene. The CDR3 is 17 residues long. The V and J ends lost 0 bases and 0 bases respectively, with 13 bases between them.

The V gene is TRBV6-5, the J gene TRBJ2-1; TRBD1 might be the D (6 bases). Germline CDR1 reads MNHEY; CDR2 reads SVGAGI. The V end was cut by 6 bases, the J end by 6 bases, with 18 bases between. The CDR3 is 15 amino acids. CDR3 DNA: TGTGCCAGCAGACGTATCCCGAGGGGGATCAATGAGCAGTTCTTC. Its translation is CASRRIPRGINEQFF.

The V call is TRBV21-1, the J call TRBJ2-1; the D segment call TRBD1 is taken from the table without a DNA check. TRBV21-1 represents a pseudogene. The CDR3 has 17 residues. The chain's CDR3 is CASSLSEDRGLHNEQFF. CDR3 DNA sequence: TGTGCCAGCAGCTTATCGGAGGACAGGGGGCTCCACAATGAGCAGTTCTTC.

As DNA, the CDR3 is TGTGCCAGCAGCATGGGACTAGCGGCCGATACGCAGTATTTT. Translated, it gives CASSMGLAADTQYF. The rearrangement links TRBV2 to TRBJ2-3; 11 positions match TRBD2. CDR3 length equals 14 residues. J lost 6 bases, V lost 6 bases, and 5 bases had no gene match. CDR1 and CDR2 from the germline V gene are SNHLY and FYNNEI.

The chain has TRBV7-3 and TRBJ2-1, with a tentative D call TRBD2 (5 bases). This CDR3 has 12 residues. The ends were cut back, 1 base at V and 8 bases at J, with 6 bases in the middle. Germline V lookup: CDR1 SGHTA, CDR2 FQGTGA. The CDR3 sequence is CASSLIGDEQFF. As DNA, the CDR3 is TGTGCCAGCAGCTTAATCGGGGATGAGCAGTTCTTC.

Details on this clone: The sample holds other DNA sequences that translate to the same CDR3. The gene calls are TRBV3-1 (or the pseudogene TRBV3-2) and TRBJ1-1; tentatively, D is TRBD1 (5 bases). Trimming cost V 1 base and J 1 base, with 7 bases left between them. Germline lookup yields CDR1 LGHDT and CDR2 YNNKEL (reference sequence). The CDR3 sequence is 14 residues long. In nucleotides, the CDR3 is TGTGCCAGCAGCCAAGTCCAGGGGAACACTGAAGCTTTCTTT. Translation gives CASSQVQGNTEAFF.

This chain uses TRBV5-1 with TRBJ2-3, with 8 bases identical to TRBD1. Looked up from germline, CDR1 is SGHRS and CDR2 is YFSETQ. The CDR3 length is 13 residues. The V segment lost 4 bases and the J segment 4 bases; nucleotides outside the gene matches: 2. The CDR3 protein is CASSEQGADTQYF. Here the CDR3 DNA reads TGCGCCAGCAGCGAACAGGGGGCAGATACGCAGTATTTT.

CDR3 DNA: TGTGCCAGCAGGGGGGGACCGAACACCGGGGAGCTGTTTTTT. Its protein product is CASRGGPNTGELFF. The chain links TRBV6-5 to TRBJ2-2; possibly TRBD2 for D (6 bases). The germline gives CDR1 MNHEY, CDR2 SVGAGI. V lost 6 bases and J 0 bases, leaving 8 bases between the germline ends. The CDR3 extends over 14 amino acids.

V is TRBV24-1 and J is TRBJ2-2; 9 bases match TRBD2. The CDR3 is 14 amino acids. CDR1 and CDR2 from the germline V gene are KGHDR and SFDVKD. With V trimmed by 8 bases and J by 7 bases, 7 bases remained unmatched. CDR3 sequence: CATKIAGDSGELFF. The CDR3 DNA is TGTGCCACCAAGATAGCGGGAGACAGCGGGGAGCTGTTTTTT.